This T cell receptor (beta chain) was sequenced for a study of blood T cell repertoires in COVID-19. Background on the study: Acute and convalescent COVID-19 samples came from the United States, Italy and Spain.

In the authors' methods: How many nucleated cells were present was estimated from reference gene primer amplification. The repertoire was sequenced with immunoSEQ multiplex PCR; TCRdb's copy has only in-frame clones and lacks some. That table is the source of V, J and clone size, and D and trimming were worked out from the DNA. The top ten hold 12% of the sample, which has roughly 130,000 clones, less than 90% seen once. V gave up 0 bases and J gave up 9 bases, with 13 bases separating them. Per the germline V gene, CDR1 is SGDLS and CDR2 is YYNGEE. This CDR3 region has 14 residues. Material: peripheral blood. The J gene is TRBJ2-1, the V gene TRBV9; D is undetermined. The TCR comes from a woman aged 30 to 39 who had recovered from COVID-19. Written as DNA, the CDR3 is TGTGCCAGCAGCGTAGAACTCTATCGAACTGAGCAGTTCTTC. It is translated as CASSVELYRTEQFF. Filled out from reference TRBV9 and TRBJ2-1, the complete variable domain reads DSGVTQTPKHLITATGQRVTLRCSPRSGDLSVYWYQQSLDQGLQFLIQYYNGEERAKGNILERFSAQQFPDLHSELNLSSLELGDSALYFCASSVELYRTEQFFGPGTRLTVL.